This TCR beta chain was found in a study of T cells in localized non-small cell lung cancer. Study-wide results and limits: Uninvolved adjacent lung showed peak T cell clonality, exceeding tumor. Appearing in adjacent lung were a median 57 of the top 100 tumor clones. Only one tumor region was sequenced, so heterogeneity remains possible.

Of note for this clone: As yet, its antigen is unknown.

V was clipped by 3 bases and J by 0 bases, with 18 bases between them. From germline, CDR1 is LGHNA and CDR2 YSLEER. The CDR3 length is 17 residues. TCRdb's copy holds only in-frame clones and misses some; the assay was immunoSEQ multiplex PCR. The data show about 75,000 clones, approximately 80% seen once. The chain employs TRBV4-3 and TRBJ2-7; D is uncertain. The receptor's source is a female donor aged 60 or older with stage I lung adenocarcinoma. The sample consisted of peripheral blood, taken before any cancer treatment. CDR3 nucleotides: TGCGCCAGCAGCCAGGATGAACAGCTAACGAGCTCCTACGAGCAGTACTTC. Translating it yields CASSQDEQLTSSYEQYF.